Listed below are T cell receptor beta chains from one sample, sequenced in a study of CD8 T cells in ankylosing spondylitis. MiXCR was run by TCRdb on the 5' RACE reads, yielding one entry per CDR3 protein. The sample carries approximately 250,000 distinct CDR3 sequences, approximately 8% recorded once. The sequencing input was blood, either unsorted or a sorted T cell fraction (not recorded which). The receptors stem from a female donor with ankylosing spondylitis or in good health (not recorded which). The CDR3 runs from the conserved cysteine through the conserved F or W. Fields, in order: V gene, clone size, J gene, D gene, CDR3 protein, CDR3 DNA. The D gene is left open where the match is weak. Clone sizes are given selectively: once, few, many, or a class where the clone is expanded.

TRBV20-1,many,TRBJ1-1,.,CSARDPARWAFF,TGCAGTGCTAGAGATCCCGCGAGGTGGGCTTTCTTT
TRBV29-1,few,TRBJ2-2,.,CSVAATRPGELFF,TGCAGCGTAGCGGCGACAAGACCCGGGGAGCTGTTTTTT
TRBV28,many,TRBJ2-3,TRBD2,CARVGTSGSDTQYF,TGTGCCAGAGTTGGGACTAGCGGTAGTGATACGCAGTATTTT
TRBV10-2,many,TRBJ2-7,.,CASSAGAHYEQYF,TGCGCCAGCTCGGCGGGGGCCCACTACGAGCAGTACTTC
TRBV7-2,few,TRBJ2-3,TRBD2,CAFSLAGADTQYF,TGTGCCTTTTCCCTGGCGGGAGCGGATACGCAGTATTTT
TRBV7-9,many,TRBJ2-1,TRBD1,CASSLRDRGGYEQFF,TGTGCCAGCAGCCTCCGGGACAGGGGAGGCTATGAGCAGTTCTTC
TRBV7-6,few,TRBJ2-1,TRBD2,CASSASGSRDEQFF,TGTGCCAGCAGCGCTAGCGGGAGTCGGGATGAGCAGTTCTTC
TRBV5-1,many,TRBJ2-1,.,CASSLFGGSQNEQFF,TGCGCCAGCAGCTTGTTTGGAGGTAGCCAGAATGAGCAGTTCTTC
TRBV5-1,.,TRBJ2-1,TRBD2,CASSLELAGNAQFF,TGCGCCAGCAGCTTGGAGCTAGCGGGAAACGCGCAGTTCTTC
TRBV5-1,many,TRBJ1-2,.,CASSLFPGEGYTF,TGCGCCAGCAGCTTGTTCCCGGGAGAAGGCTACACCTTC
TRBV7-8,.,TRBJ2-5,.,CASSSGPRDRETQYF,TGTGCCAGCAGCTCCGGGCCTCGGGATAGGGAGACCCAGTACTTC
TRBV10-3,.,TRBJ2-5,.,CAIRDPGRETQYF,TGTGCCATCAGGGACCCGGGCCGGGAGACCCAGTACTTC
TRBV28,many,TRBJ2-1,TRBD2,CASSSLLAGVYNEQFF,TGTGCCAGCAGTTCTCTTCTAGCGGGAGTCTACAATGAGCAGTTCTTC
TRBV28,many,TRBJ2-1,.,CASSLDGSSDEQFF,TGTGCCAGCAGTTTAGACGGGAGTAGCGATGAGCAGTTCTTC
TRBV7-6,many,TRBJ2-1,TRBD2,CASSLASAGGSYNEQFF,TGTGCCAGCAGCTTAGCGTCGGCGGGAGGCTCCTACAATGAGCAGTTCTTC
TRBV20-1,many,TRBJ1-5,.,CSARGGNQPQHF,TGCAGTGCCAGAGGGGGGAATCAGCCCCAGCATTTT
TRBV28,few,TRBJ2-7,TRBD1,CASSLLPGTGASYEQYF,TGTGCCAGCAGTTTATTGCCTGGGACAGGGGCCTCCTACGAGCAGTACTTC
TRBV6-1,many,TRBJ2-2,.,CASSDRGPGELFF,TGTGCCAGCAGTGACAGGGGCCCCGGGGAGCTGTTTTTT
TRBV20-1,many,TRBJ2-7,.,CSARRAVSYEQYF,TGCAGTGCCAGGCGCGCTGTTTCCTACGAGCAGTACTTC
TRBV13,few,TRBJ2-1,.,CASSPQGGPSSYNEQFF,TGTGCCAGCAGCCCACAGGGCGGCCCTAGCTCCTACAATGAGCAGTTCTTC
TRBV15,many,TRBJ1-5,.,CATGGSLHQPQHF,TGTGCCACCGGCGGCAGTCTTCATCAGCCCCAGCATTTT
TRBV7-9,.,TRBJ1-2,.,CASSSGVVEGYTF,TGTGCCAGCAGCTCAGGGGTAGTCGAAGGCTACACCTTC
TRBV11-1,.,TRBJ1-1,.,CASSLRTQMNTEALF,TGTGCCAGCAGCTTAAGGACTCAAATGAACACTGAAGCTTTGTTT
TRBV7-9,few,TRBJ2-7,TRBD1,CASSEGQFSEQYF,TGTGCCAGCAGCGAGGGACAGTTCAGCGAGCAGTACTTC
TRBV24-1,many,TRBJ2-1,TRBD2,CATSDGGLAGVGLRDEQFF,TGTGCCACCAGTGATGGGGGACTAGCGGGAGTTGGGCTCAGGGATGAGCAGTTCTTC